Presented here are 16 T cell receptor beta chains from one specimen sequenced in a study of blood T cell repertoires in COVID-19. Clones were sequenced by immunoSEQ multiplex PCR, and TCRdb holds only the in-frame ones, with some missing. The data contain 65,000 to 75,000 clones, 78% of them singletons. Sequencing was done on a sample of peripheral blood. These receptors all stem from a human donor in a cohort sampled during active COVID-19.

This chain links TRBV9 with TRBJ1-6; possible D gene TRBD1, 6 bases. CDR3 length: 15 amino acids. Trimming pared 0 bases from V and 7 bases from J, leaving 11 bases between. The germline V gene encodes CDR1 SGDLS and CDR2 YYNGEE. The CDR3 protein is CASSVEGVPNSPLHF. CDR3 bases: TGTGCCAGCAGCGTAGAGGGGGTCCCAAATTCACCCCTCCACTTT.

The chain has TRBV7-6 and TRBJ1-6; D may be TRBD1 (6 bases). Germline V CDR1 and CDR2: SGHVS, FNYEAQ. V lost 5 bases and J 7 bases, leaving 18 bases between the germline ends. CDR3 length: 16 amino acids. CDR3 protein: CASSPGQSARNSPLHF. CDR3 nucleotides: TGTGCCAGCAGCCCCGGACAGAGCGCGCGAAATTCACCCCTCCACTTT.

The V and J genes are TRBV27 and TRBJ2-1, with 9 bases lining up with TRBD2. The germline CDR1 and CDR2 sequences are MNHEY and SMNVEV (reference sequence). CDR3 length: 19 amino acids. The V and J ends lost 3 bases and 1 base, in that order; junction bases with no gene match: 13. DNA for the CDR3: TGTGCCAGCAGTTTCCAACCGATTGCGAGCGGGAGGTCCTACAATGAGCAGTTCTTC. Its translation is CASSFQPIASGRSYNEQFF.

The chain has TRBV27 and TRBJ1-2, with 7 bases matching TRBD1. The germline V gene encodes CDR1 MNHEY and CDR2 SMNVEV (reference sequence). V gave up 4 bases and J gave up 0 bases; unmatched junction bases: 8. The length of the CDR3 is 16 residues. For the CDR3, the DNA is TGTGCCAGCAGTTCACAGGGGACGGTCCCTAACTATGGCTACACCTTC. Encoded protein: CASSSQGTVPNYGYTF.

The table lists this clone with a few counts. The chain uses TRBV7-9 and TRBJ1-6; D is ambiguous. CDR1 and CDR2 from the germline V gene are SEHNR and FQNEAQ (reference sequence). The CDR3 has 17 amino acids. V gave up 5 bases and J gave up 6 bases, with 20 bases separating them. The CDR3 sequence: CASSAPRDGESNSPLHF. The CDR3 DNA reads as TGTGCCAGCAGCGCCCCCAGAGACGGGGAGAGTAATTCACCCCTCCACTTT.

This rearrangement joins TRBV3-1 (or the pseudogene TRBV3-2) to TRBJ2-2; D is uncertain. Trimming shortened V by 2 bases and J by 2 bases, and 3 bases separated the two germline ends. This CDR3 region has 13 residues. From germline, CDR1 is LGHDT and CDR2 YNNKEL (reference sequence). This chain's CDR3 is CASSQLNTGELFF. In DNA, the CDR3 is TGTGCCAGCAGCCAACTAAACACCGGGGAGCTGTTTTTT.

The V gene is TRBV20-1, the J gene TRBJ1-2; the D is unclear. This CDR3 is built from 11 residues. V was clipped by 7 bases and J by 4 bases, with 10 bases between them. CDR1 and CDR2 (germline): DFQATT, SNEGSKA (reference sequence). DNA of the CDR3: TGCAGTGTTTCGCGAGGCTATGGCTACACCTTC. This sequence encodes CSVSRGYGYTF.

The rearrangement uses TRBV2 and TRBJ2-3; the match to TRBD2 covers 11 bases. This CDR3 is built from 17 residues. Germline V gives CDR1 SNHLY, CDR2 FYNNEI. With 7 bases clipped from V and 3 bases from J, the junction kept 12 bases outside the gene matches. The CDR3 spells CASKTLAGVVGTDTQYF. The CDR3 coding sequence is TGTGCCAGCAAGACACTAGCGGGAGTAGTTGGGACAGATACGCAGTATTTT. Complete variable domain (other parts from reference TRBV2 and TRBJ2-3): EPEVTQTPSHQVTQMGQEVILRCVPISNHLYFYWYRQILGQKVEFLVSFYNNEISEKSEIFDDQFSVERPDGSNFTLKIRSTKLEDSAMYFCASKTLAGVVGTDTQYFGPGTRLTVL.

This clone was seen just once. The chain couples TRBV19 to TRBJ1-1; D is ambiguous. This CDR3 is built from 16 residues. V gave up 1 base and J gave up 1 base, with 13 bases separating them. Germline V gene data show CDR1 as LNHDA and CDR2 as SQIVND (reference sequence). The CDR3 DNA reads TGTGCCAGTAGTATAGGGGCCCGGGGTGCGAACACTGAAGCTTTCTTT. This encodes CASSIGARGANTEAFF.

The chain combines TRBV27 with TRBJ2-7; D possibly corresponds to TRBD1 (5 bases). Germline V lookup: CDR1 MNHEY, CDR2 SMNVEV (reference sequence). V was clipped by 2 bases and J by 4 bases, with 15 bases between them. The CDR3 loop spans 15 amino acids. The CDR3 bases are TGTGCCAGCAGTTTACTTGGAAACAGACAGTACGAGCAGTACTTC. It yields the protein CASSLLGNRQYEQYF.

The table lists this clone with a few counts. This rearrangement joins TRBV7-8 to TRBJ1-5; 8 nucleotides agree with TRBD1. Unmatched junction bases numbered 4, after V lost 1 base and J lost 5 bases. CDR1 and CDR2 (germline): SGHVS, FQNEAQ. The CDR3 extends over 15 amino acids. CDR3 protein: CASSLGTGSDQPQHF. The CDR3 DNA follows: TGTGCCAGCAGCTTAGGGACAGGGTCGGATCAGCCCCAGCATTTT.

This chain links TRBV6-5 with TRBJ1-1; TRBD1 matches 9 bases. The J segment lost 5 bases and the V segment lost 0 bases, leaving 7 bases of the junction unmatched. Germline assignment: CDR1 MNHEY and CDR2 SVGAGI. The CDR3 consists of 16 residues. The CDR3 DNA sequence: TGTGCCAGCAGTTACTCAATGACAGGGGGGGGGACTGAAGCTTTCTTT. It encodes CASSYSMTGGGTEAFF.

This chain uses TRBV27 with TRBJ1-1, with TRBD1 as a possible D gene (6 bases). The CDR3 is made up of 16 amino acids. Germline-derived CDR1 and CDR2 are MNHEY and SMNVEV (reference sequence). The germline V and J ends were trimmed by 5 bases and 1 base, with 17 bases remaining between them. CDR3 sequence reads: CASSHQGWEPNTEAFF. CDR3 DNA sequence: TGTGCCAGCAGTCATCAGGGGTGGGAACCGAACACTGAAGCTTTCTTT.

The chain joins TRBV29-1 to TRBJ2-3; D is perhaps TRBD2 (6 bases). Germline CDR1 reads SQVTM; CDR2 reads ANQGSEA. The germline V and J ends were trimmed by 0 bases and 1 base, with 8 bases remaining between them. The CDR3 is made up of 14 amino acids. CDR3 in DNA: TGCAGCGTTGAAGAGGGGGGAGGCACAGATACGCAGTATTTT. Its translation: CSVEEGGGTDTQYF.

This chain joins TRBV5-1 and TRBJ2-3; tentatively, D is TRBD1 (6 bases). This CDR3 has 15 residues. V shed 0 bases and J shed 2 bases, with 10 bases lying between them. The germline gives CDR1 SGHRS, CDR2 YFSETQ. The CDR3 DNA sequence: TGCGCCAGCAGCTTGGCGGGACAATACACAGATACGCAGTATTTT. Translation gives CASSLAGQYTDTQYF.

J is TRBJ2-6 and V is TRBV5-6; TRBD2 might be the D (5 bases). V lost 0 bases, J lost 4 bases, and 14 bases lay in between. The CDR3 length is 17 residues. Germline V gene sequence: CDR1 SGHDT, CDR2 YYEEEE. The DNA for the CDR3 is TGTGCCAGCAGCTTGGGTACGGGGTCGGCGGGGGCCAACGTCCTGACTTTC. Residues: CASSLGTGSAGANVLTF. The whole variable domain, filled in from reference TRBV5-6 and TRBJ2-6, reads DAGVTQSPTHLIKTRGQQVTLRCSPKSGHDTVSWYQQALGQGPQFIFQYYEEEERQRGNFPDRFSGHQFPNYSSELNVNALLLGDSALYLCASSLGTGSAGANVLTFGAGSRLTVL.